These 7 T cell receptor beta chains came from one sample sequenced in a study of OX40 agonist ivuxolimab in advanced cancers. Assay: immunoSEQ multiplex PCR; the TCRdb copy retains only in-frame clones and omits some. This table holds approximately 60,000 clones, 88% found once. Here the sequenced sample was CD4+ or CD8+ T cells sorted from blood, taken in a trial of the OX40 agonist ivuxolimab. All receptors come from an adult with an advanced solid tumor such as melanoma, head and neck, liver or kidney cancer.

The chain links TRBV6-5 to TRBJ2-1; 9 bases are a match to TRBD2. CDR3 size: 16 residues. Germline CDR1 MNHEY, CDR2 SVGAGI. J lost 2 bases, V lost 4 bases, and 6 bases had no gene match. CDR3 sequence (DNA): TGTGCCAGCAGTTTTAGTAGCGGGAGTACCTACAATGAGCAGTTCTTC. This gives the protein CASSFSSGSTYNEQFF.

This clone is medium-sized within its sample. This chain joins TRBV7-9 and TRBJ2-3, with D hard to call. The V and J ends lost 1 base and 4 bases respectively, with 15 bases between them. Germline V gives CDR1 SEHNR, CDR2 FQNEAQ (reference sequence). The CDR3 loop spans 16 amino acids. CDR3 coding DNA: TGTGCCAGCAGCTTAGTCGGAAAACTCTCGGCAGATACGCAGTATTTT. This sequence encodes CASSLVGKLSADTQYF.

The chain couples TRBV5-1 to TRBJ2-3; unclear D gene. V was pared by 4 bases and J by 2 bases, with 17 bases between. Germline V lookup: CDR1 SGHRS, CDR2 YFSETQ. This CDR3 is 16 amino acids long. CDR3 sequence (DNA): TGCGCCAGCAGCCCGGGCATACAGTATTTCACAGATACGCAGTATTTT. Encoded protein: CASSPGIQYFTDTQYF.

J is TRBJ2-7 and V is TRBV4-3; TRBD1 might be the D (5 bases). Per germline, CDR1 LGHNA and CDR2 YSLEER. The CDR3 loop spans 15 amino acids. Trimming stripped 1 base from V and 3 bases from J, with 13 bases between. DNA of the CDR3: TGCGCCAGCAGCCAAGCCCAGGGAAGCATCTACGAGCAGTACTTC. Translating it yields CASSQAQGSIYEQYF.

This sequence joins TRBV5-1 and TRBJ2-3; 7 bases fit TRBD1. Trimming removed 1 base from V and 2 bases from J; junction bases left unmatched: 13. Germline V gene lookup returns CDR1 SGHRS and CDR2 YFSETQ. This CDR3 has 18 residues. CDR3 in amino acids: CASSLMFSGQQFTDTQYF. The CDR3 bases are TGCGCCAGCAGCTTGATGTTTTCGGGACAGCAGTTCACAGATACGCAGTATTTT. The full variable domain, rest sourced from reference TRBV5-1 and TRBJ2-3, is KAGVTQTPRYLIKTRGQQVTLSCSPISGHRSVSWYQQTPGQGLQFLFEYFSETQRNKGNFPGRFSGRQFSNSRSEMNVSTLELGDSALYLCASSLMFSGQQFTDTQYFGPGTRLTVL.

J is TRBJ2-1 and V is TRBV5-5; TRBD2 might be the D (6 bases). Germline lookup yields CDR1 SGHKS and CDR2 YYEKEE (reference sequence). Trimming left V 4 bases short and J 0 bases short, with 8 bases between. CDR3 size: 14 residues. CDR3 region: CASSLGGSYNEQFF. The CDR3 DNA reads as TGTGCCAGCAGCCTCGGGGGCTCCTACAATGAGCAGTTCTTC.

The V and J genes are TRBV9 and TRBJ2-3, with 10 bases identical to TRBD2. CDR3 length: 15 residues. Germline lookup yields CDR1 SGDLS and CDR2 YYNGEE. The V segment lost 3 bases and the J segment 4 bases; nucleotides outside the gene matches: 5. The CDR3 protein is CASSAGTSDSDTQYF. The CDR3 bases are TGTGCCAGCAGCGCCGGGACTAGCGATTCAGATACGCAGTATTTT.